One and the same sample provided the 26 T cell receptor beta chains below, sequenced in a study of blood T cell repertoires in COVID-19. The table came from immunoSEQ multiplex PCR; TCRdb's copy has only in-frame clones and leaves some out. The sample includes 150,000 to 200,000 clones, more than 65% of them seen just once. The sequenced sample consisted of peripheral blood. The receptors come from a human donor with acute or convalescent COVID-19. The donor label of this sample is uncertain.

Only one count was recorded for this clone. The chain couples TRBV2 to TRBJ1-2; D perhaps matches TRBD1 (5 bases). V lost 3 bases and J 8 bases, leaving 7 bases between the germline ends. The CDR3 contains 11 residues. Germline V gene data show CDR1 as SNHLY and CDR2 as FYNNEI. The CDR3 nucleotides read TGTGCCAGCAGTGACGGGGGAGGCTACACCTTC. It codes for CASSDGGGYTF.

The genes are TRBV29-1 and TRBJ2-3; the match to TRBD2 covers 10 bases. This CDR3 is 16 amino acids long. Germline V gene data show CDR1 as SQVTM and CDR2 as ANQGSEA. J lost 1 base, V lost 3 bases, and 7 bases had no gene match. This chain's CDR3 is CSVDLAGEWGTDTQYF. CDR3 coding DNA: TGCAGCGTTGACCTAGCGGGAGAGTGGGGCACAGATACGCAGTATTTT.

The chain links TRBV5-1 to TRBJ2-7; 8 positions match TRBD1. Unmatched junction bases numbered 6, after V lost 0 bases and J lost 4 bases. The V gene's germline CDR1 is SGHRS and CDR2 YFSETQ. The CDR3 consists of 15 residues. The CDR3 DNA follows: TGCGCCAGCAGCTTGGAGTCAGGGGGCAATTACGAGCAGTACTTC. Translation gives CASSLESGGNYEQYF.

The CDR3: CSVVRVDEQYF. Written as DNA, the CDR3 is TGCAGCGTTGTCCGAGTGGACGAGCAGTACTTC. The chain uses TRBV29-1 and TRBJ2-7; D remains ambiguous. Germline values: CDR1 SQVTM, CDR2 ANQGSEA. Deletions cut 4 bases from V and 5 bases from J, with 9 bases between. The CDR3 length is 11 residues.

The V call is TRBV10-2, the J call TRBJ1-4; 7 nucleotides match TRBD1. Germline lookup yields CDR1 WSHSY and CDR2 SAAADI. Trimming removed 7 bases from V and 7 bases from J; junction bases left unmatched: 6. The CDR3 extends over 13 amino acids. CDR3 in amino acids: CASTGTASEKLFF. CDR3 coding DNA: TGCGCCAGCACCGGGACAGCAAGTGAAAAACTGTTTTTT.

This clone appeared a few times. The chain uses TRBV10-3 and TRBJ1-3, with D perhaps matching TRBD1 (6 bases). The CDR3 covers 15 residues. Germline V gene data show CDR1 as ENHRY and CDR2 as SYGVKD. Trimming left V 5 bases short and J 0 bases short, with 11 bases between. CDR3 nucleotides: TGTGCCATCAGTCAGGGAGGGGGCTCTGGAAACACCATATATTTT. Protein sequence: CAISQGGGSGNTIYF.

The chain carries TRBV19 and TRBJ1-2, with TRBD1 identical over 9 bases. J lost 2 bases, V lost 8 bases, and 6 bases had no gene match. Germline values: CDR1 LNHDA, CDR2 SQIVND (reference sequence). The CDR3 sequence is 14 residues long. CDR3 region: CASLGQGLNYGYTF. CDR3 coding DNA: TGTGCCAGTTTGGGACAGGGCTTAAACTATGGCTACACCTTC. Full variable domain (rest looked up from reference TRBV19 and TRBJ1-2): DGGITQSPKYLFRKEGQNVTLSCEQNLNHDAMYWYRQDPGQGLRLIYYSQIVNDFQKGDIAEGYSVSREKKESFPLTVTSAQKNPTAFYLCASLGQGLNYGYTFGSGTRLTVV.

The chain links TRBV20-1 to TRBJ2-5, with 9 nucleotides matching TRBD1. Germline V gene lookup returns CDR1 DFQATT and CDR2 SNEGSKA (reference sequence). The CDR3 is made up of 16 amino acids. The V and J ends lost 3 bases and 0 bases, in that order; junction bases with no gene match: 8. The CDR3: CSASVEGQGNQETQYF. The CDR3 DNA is TGCAGTGCTAGTGTCGAGGGACAGGGAAACCAAGAGACCCAGTACTTC.

The chain links TRBV30 to TRBJ1-6, with 8 nucleotides matching TRBD1. The CDR3 sequence is 15 residues long. Germline assignment: CDR1 GTSNPN and CDR2 SVGIG (reference sequence). Trimming cost V 3 bases and J 9 bases; bases outside gene matches: 10. In DNA, the CDR3 is TGTGCCTGGAGACAGAAGGACAGGGCGAGTTCACCCCTCCACTTT. Translated: CAWRQKDRASSPLHF. Supplemented by reference TRBV30 and TRBJ1-6, the full variable domain reads SQTIHQWPATLVQPVGSPLSLECTVEGTSNPNLYWYRQAAGRGLQLLFYSVGIGQISSEVPQNLSASRPQDRQFILSSKKLLLSDSGFYLCAWRQKDRASSPLHFGNGTRLTVT.

The rearrangement links TRBV19 to TRBJ2-1, with 7 nucleotides matching TRBD2. The CDR3 is made up of 13 amino acids. Germline assignment: CDR1 LNHDA and CDR2 SQIVND (reference sequence). Unmatched junction bases numbered 3, after V lost 8 bases and J lost 2 bases. The CDR3, as DNA: TGTGCCAGTGGCCTAGCGGCCTACAATGAGCAGTTCTTC. Translation gives CASGLAAYNEQFF.

This clone appeared once. The chain uses TRBV6-1 and TRBJ1-4; a possible D gene is TRBD1 (6 bases). Germline V gene lookup returns CDR1 MNHNS and CDR2 SASEGT. V was trimmed by 4 bases and J by 5 bases, leaving 26 bases between them. This CDR3 spans 19 amino acids. The CDR3 DNA is TGTGCCAGCAGTGGGCTCCGGGCCAACAGGGTAGGATGGAATGAAAAACTGTTTTTT. Amino acid sequence: CASSGLRANRVGWNEKLFF.

CDR3 sequence: CASSPPNRFTPLHF. As DNA, the CDR3 is TGTGCCAGCAGCCCCCCCAACCGGTTTACACCCCTCCACTTT. The J gene is TRBJ1-6, the V gene TRBV3-1 (or the pseudogene TRBV3-2); no clear D. This CDR3 has 14 residues. Per germline, CDR1 LGHDT and CDR2 YNNKEL (reference sequence). V shed 4 bases and J shed 11 bases, with 15 bases lying between them.

V and J are TRBV7-2 and TRBJ2-3, with D unclear. The V end was cut by 1 base, the J end by 11 bases, with 7 bases between. Germline lookup yields CDR1 SGHTA and CDR2 FQGNSA. There are 11 residues in the CDR3. CDR3 amino acids: CASSLGVVQYF. The DNA of the CDR3 is TGTGCCAGCAGCTTAGGAGTGGTGCAGTATTTT.

CDR3 loop: CASSLGPGGENIQYF. Here the CDR3 DNA reads TGTGCCAGCAGCCTCGGCCCAGGAGGGGAAAACATTCAGTACTTC. The chain joins TRBV3-1 (or the pseudogene TRBV3-2) to TRBJ2-4, with a possible D match to TRBD2 (6 bases). The CDR3 loop spans 15 amino acids. Germline CDR1 is LGHDT and CDR2 is YNNKEL (reference sequence). The V end lost 4 bases, the J end lost 5 bases, and 15 bases lay between the germline ends.

The rearrangement uses TRBV6-5 and TRBJ2-1; TRBD2 matches at 7 bases. The J segment lost 2 bases and the V segment lost 7 bases, leaving 2 bases of the junction unmatched. This CDR3 is 13 amino acids long. Germline V gene sequence: CDR1 MNHEY, CDR2 SVGAGI. The CDR3 spells CASTSGAYNEQFF. The DNA for the CDR3 is TGTGCCAGCACTAGCGGAGCCTACAATGAGCAGTTCTTC.

The chain has TRBV29-1 and TRBJ2-1; TRBD1 aligns across 9 bases. The CDR3 is 18 amino acids. Germline assignment: CDR1 SQVTM and CDR2 ANQGSEA. V lost 4 bases to trimming and J lost 5 bases; unmatched junction nucleotides: 18. The CDR3 region is CSVGPGQGLEQVNNEQFF. In DNA, the CDR3 is TGCAGCGTTGGGCCGGGACAGGGTCTAGAACAGGTCAACAATGAGCAGTTCTTC.

The sample holds one count of this clone. V usage is TRBV6-6 and J usage is TRBJ2-3; D gene unclear. The V and J ends lost 6 bases and 1 base respectively, with 8 bases between them. The germline gives CDR1 MNHNY, CDR2 SVGAGI (reference sequence). The CDR3 extends over 13 amino acids. The CDR3: CASRPGGTDTQYF. The CDR3 DNA follows: TGTGCCAGCAGACCCGGTGGCACAGATACGCAGTATTTT.

V usage is TRBV7-9 and J usage is TRBJ2-3; TRBD2 might be the D (5 bases). The V end lost 5 bases, the J end lost 5 bases, and 17 bases lay between the germline ends. CDR1 SEHNR and CDR2 FQNEAQ come from the germline V gene (reference sequence). CDR3 size: 15 residues. The CDR3 sequence: CASSLGSPSGDTQYF. For the CDR3, the DNA is TGTGCCAGCAGCCTGGGGAGTCCCTCGGGAGATACGCAGTATTTT.

There are a few counts of this clone. V is TRBV7-9 and J is TRBJ1-1; D remains ambiguous. Germline V gene data show CDR1 as SEHNR and CDR2 as FQNEAQ (reference sequence). Trimming took 4 bases from V and 3 from J, leaving 6 bases between them. CDR3 length: 12 amino acids. CDR3 sequence reads: CASSSPDTEAFF. CDR3 sequence (DNA): TGTGCCAGCAGCTCCCCAGACACTGAAGCTTTCTTT.

This chain connects TRBV7-2 to TRBJ2-2; TRBD1 is a possible D gene (6 bases). The CDR3 totals 15 residues. The germline V and J ends were trimmed by 5 bases and 3 bases, with 13 bases remaining between them. Germline CDR1 SGHTA, CDR2 FQGNSA. CDR3 sequence reads: CASSPGDTDTGELFF. In nucleotides, the CDR3 is TGTGCCAGCAGCCCAGGGGACACGGACACCGGGGAGCTGTTTTTT.

This chain links TRBV6-5 with TRBJ1-5; TRBD1 might be the D (5 bases). CDR1 is MNHEY and CDR2 is SVGAGI in the germline V gene. This CDR3 has 15 amino acids. The ends were cut back, 7 bases at V and 2 bases at J, with 15 bases in the middle. The CDR3, as DNA: TGTGCCAGCATCCCGGGGGGAGGTGGCAATCAGCCCCAGCATTTT. It is translated as CASIPGGGGNQPQHF.

The CDR3 region is CASSLDGWPKYF. In DNA, the CDR3 is TGTGCCAGCAGCTTGGACGGGTGGCCCAAGTACTTC. This chain connects TRBV5-4 to TRBJ2-5; D ambiguous. CDR1 is SGHNT and CDR2 is YYREEE in the germline V gene (reference sequence). Trimming removed 0 bases at V and 12 bases at J, with 12 bases between. This CDR3 comprises 12 residues.

This rearrangement joins TRBV6-6 to TRBJ2-1; a possible D gene is TRBD1 (6 bases). CDR1 and CDR2 from the germline V gene are MNHNY and SVGAGI (reference sequence). The V and J ends lost 6 bases and 9 bases respectively, with 15 bases between them. This CDR3 is built from 13 residues. The CDR3 bases are TGTGCCAGCAGCGCGCAGACAGGAAGTGAGCAGTTCTTC. Amino acid sequence: CASSAQTGSEQFF.

The chain couples TRBV30 to TRBJ1-2; a weak D match, TRBD1 (6 bases). Looked up from germline, CDR1 is GTSNPN and CDR2 is SVGIG (reference sequence). Trimming took off 1 base at V and 2 bases at J, with 11 bases between the two ends. There are 14 residues in the CDR3. CDR3 nucleotides: TGTGCCTGGAGTGAGGACAGCCTAAACTATGGCTACACCTTC. It yields the protein CAWSEDSLNYGYTF.

Only a few counts were recorded for this clone. The V and J genes are TRBV7-9 and TRBJ2-7; D gene ambiguous. Germline assignment: CDR1 SEHNR and CDR2 FQNEAQ (reference sequence). The CDR3 has 14 amino acids. Trimming shortened V by 2 bases and J by 0 bases, and 8 bases separated the two germline ends. CDR3 protein: CASSLSASSYEQYF. The CDR3 DNA reads as TGTGCCAGCAGCTTAAGTGCCAGCTCCTACGAGCAGTACTTC.

The V gene is TRBV5-1, the J gene TRBJ1-5; 7 nucleotides agree with TRBD1. Germline lookup yields CDR1 SGHRS and CDR2 YFSETQ. Germline trimming cut 4 bases from V and 6 bases from J; bases unmatched to any gene: 10. The CDR3 extends over 15 amino acids. CDR3 in DNA: TGCGCCAGCAGCCCAAATACAGGGGAAGGTCAGCCCCAGCATTTT. Its protein is CASSPNTGEGQPQHF.